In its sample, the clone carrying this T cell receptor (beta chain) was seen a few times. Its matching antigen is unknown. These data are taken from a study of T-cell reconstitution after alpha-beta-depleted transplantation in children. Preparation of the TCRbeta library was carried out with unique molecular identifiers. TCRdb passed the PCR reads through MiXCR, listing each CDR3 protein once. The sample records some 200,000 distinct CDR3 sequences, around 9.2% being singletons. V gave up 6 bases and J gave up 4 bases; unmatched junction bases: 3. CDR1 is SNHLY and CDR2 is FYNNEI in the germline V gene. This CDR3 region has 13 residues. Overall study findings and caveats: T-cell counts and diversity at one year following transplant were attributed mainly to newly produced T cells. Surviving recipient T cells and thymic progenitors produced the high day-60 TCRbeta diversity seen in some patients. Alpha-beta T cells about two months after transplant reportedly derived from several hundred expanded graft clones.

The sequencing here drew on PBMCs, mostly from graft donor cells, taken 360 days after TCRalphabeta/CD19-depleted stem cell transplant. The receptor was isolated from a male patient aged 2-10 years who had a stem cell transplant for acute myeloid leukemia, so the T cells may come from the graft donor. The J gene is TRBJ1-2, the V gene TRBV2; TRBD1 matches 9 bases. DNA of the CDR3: TGTGCCAGCAGGGGGGACAGGGCCTATGGCTACACCTTC. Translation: CASRGDRAYGYTF.